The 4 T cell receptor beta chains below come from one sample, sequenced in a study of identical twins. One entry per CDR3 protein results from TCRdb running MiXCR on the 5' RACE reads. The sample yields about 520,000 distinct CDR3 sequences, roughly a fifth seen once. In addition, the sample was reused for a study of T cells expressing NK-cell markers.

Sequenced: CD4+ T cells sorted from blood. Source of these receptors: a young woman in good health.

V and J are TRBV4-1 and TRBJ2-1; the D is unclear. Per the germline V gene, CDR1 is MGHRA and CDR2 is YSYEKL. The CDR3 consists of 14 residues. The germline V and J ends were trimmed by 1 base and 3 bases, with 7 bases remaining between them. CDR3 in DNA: TGCGCCAGCAGCCAAGTGGGTTACTACAATGAGCAGTTCTTC. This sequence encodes CASSQVGYYNEQFF.

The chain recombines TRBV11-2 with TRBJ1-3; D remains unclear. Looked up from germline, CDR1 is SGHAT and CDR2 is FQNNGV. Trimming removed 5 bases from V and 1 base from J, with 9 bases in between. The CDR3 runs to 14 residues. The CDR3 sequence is CASSLMESGNTIYF. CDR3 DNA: TGTGCCAGCAGCCTAATGGAGTCTGGAAACACCATATATTTT.

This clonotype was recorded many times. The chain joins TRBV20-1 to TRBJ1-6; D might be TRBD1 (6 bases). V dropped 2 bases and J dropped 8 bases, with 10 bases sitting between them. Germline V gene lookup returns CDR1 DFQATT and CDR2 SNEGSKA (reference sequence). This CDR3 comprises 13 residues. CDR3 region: CSARTGLDSPLHF. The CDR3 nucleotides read TGCAGTGCTAGAACAGGGCTGGATTCACCCCTCCACTTT.

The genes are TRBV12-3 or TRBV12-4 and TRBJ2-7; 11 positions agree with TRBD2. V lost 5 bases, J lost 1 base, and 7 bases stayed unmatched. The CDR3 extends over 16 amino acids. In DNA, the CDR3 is TGTGCCAGCAGTCCCCAGGGGACTAGCGGATCCTACGAGCAGTACTTC. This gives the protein CASSPQGTSGSYEQYF.